Reported below is one T cell receptor beta chain. The antigen remains undetermined. CDR3 length: 13 amino acids. Germline V lookup: CDR1 MDHEN, CDR2 SYDVKM. V was pared by 6 bases and J by 2 bases, with 10 bases between. Each PCR replicate from the sorted subsets contained about 200 ng DNA, which is 25,000 to 30,000 T cell genomes. The table came from immunoSEQ multiplex PCR; TCRdb's copy has only in-frame clones and leaves some out. This table holds 800,000 to 1,200,000 clones, more than 75% found once. The data are from a study of shared clonotypes between healthy human individuals. The study's findings and limits: About 5% of naive CD4 clonotypes were shared across a handful of donors.

The clonotype comes from a man aged 18 to 30 in good health. Some clones in this sample may be carry-over from other donors' samples. The chain couples TRBV28 to TRBJ2-5, with TRBD1 as a possible D gene (6 bases). The sample comprised memory CD4+ T cells from PBMCs. Subset given: CD45RA-negative fraction. The CDR3 coding sequence is TGTGCCAGCAGATATACAGGGCAAGAGACCCAGTACTTC. Translated, it gives CASRYTGQETQYF.